The 32 T cell receptor beta chains below come from one sample, sequenced in a study of PD-1 blockade in classical Hodgkin lymphoma. As to time point: newly diagnosed, previously untreated cHL patient sample. The protocol was immunoSEQ multiplex PCR, while the TCRdb copy is restricted to in-frame clones and leaves out a portion. Seen here are roughly 70,000 clones, over 90% observed once, and the top ten hold roughly 2.7%. Sequencing used peripheral blood mononuclear cells (PBMCs). Source of these receptors: a human donor with classical Hodgkin lymphoma.

The chain recombines TRBV4-1 with TRBJ2-1, with TRBD1 identical over 8 bases. V shed 1 base, J shed 16 bases, and the junction held 12 bases outside the gene matches. This CDR3 is built from 14 residues. Per the germline V gene, CDR1 is MGHRA and CDR2 is YSYEKL. CDR3 DNA: TGCGCCAGCAGCCAAGTCCCTGGCGCAGGGGGCCTATTCTTC. Translation gives CASSQVPGAGGLFF.

The sample holds one count of this clone. The V and J genes are TRBV12-5 and TRBJ2-2; D tentatively fits TRBD1 or TRBD2 (6 bases each). The V end lost 5 bases, the J end lost 5 bases, and 9 bases lay between the germline ends. Germline values: CDR1 LGHNT, CDR2 FRNRAP. The CDR3 consists of 13 residues. CDR3 DNA: TGTGCTAGTGGTCGGGGGCGGACCGGGGAGCTGTTTTTT. Translation: CASGRGRTGELFF. The entire variable domain, with the rest obtained from reference TRBV12-5 and TRBJ2-2, is as follows: DARVTQTPRHKVTEMGQEVTMRCQPILGHNTVFWYRQTMMQGLELLAYFRNRAPLDDSGMPKDRFSAEMPDATLATLKIQPSEPRDSAVYFCASGRGRTGELFFGEGSRLTVL.

V is TRBV6-5 and J is TRBJ2-3; D perhaps matches TRBD2 (5 bases). V lost 5 bases to trimming and J lost 2 bases, with 5 bases between them. The length of the CDR3 is 12 residues. CDR1 and CDR2 from the germline V gene are MNHEY and SVGAGI. DNA of the CDR3: TGTGCCAGCAGTCGGGACACAGATACGCAGTATTTT. This codes for CASSRDTDTQYF.

The J gene is TRBJ2-4, the V gene TRBV19, with TRBD1 identical over 9 bases. Per the germline V gene, CDR1 is LNHDA and CDR2 is SQIVND (reference sequence). The CDR3 is 15 residues long. Trimming at V came to 6 bases and at J to 2 bases, leaving 5 bases not matched to a gene. CDR3 in amino acids: CASRRDRATKNIQYF. CDR3 DNA: TGTGCCAGTAGAAGGGACAGGGCCACCAAAAACATTCAGTACTTC.

This chain uses TRBV18 with TRBJ2-1; D gene unclear. Trimming removed 2 bases from V and 6 bases from J, with 2 bases in between. Germline V gene sequence: CDR1 KGHSH, CDR2 LQKENI. CDR3 length: 11 residues. This chain's CDR3 is CASSPINEQFF. Written as DNA, the CDR3 is TGTGCCAGCTCACCAATCAATGAGCAGTTCTTC.

The chain combines TRBV2 with TRBJ2-1; 7 nucleotides line up with TRBD1. The CDR3 is 14 residues long. CDR1 is SNHLY, CDR2 FYNNEI, per germline. V lost 5 bases to trimming and J lost 3 bases; unmatched junction nucleotides: 4. CDR3 in amino acids: CASSRGTDYNEQFF. CDR3 coding DNA: TGTGCCAGCAGTAGGGGGACAGACTACAATGAGCAGTTCTTC.

The rearrangement links TRBV19 to TRBJ1-4; D is possibly TRBD1 (6 bases). Trimming removed 3 bases at V and 5 bases at J, with 13 bases between. Germline CDR1 reads LNHDA; CDR2 reads SQIVND (reference sequence). The CDR3 is 15 residues long. CDR3 DNA sequence: TGTGCCAGTAGTATGGACAGAAAGAAAAATGAAAAACTGTTTTTT. It is translated as CASSMDRKKNEKLFF.

This chain links TRBV7-9 with TRBJ2-1; 7 positions match TRBD2. The CDR3 sequence is 17 residues long. Germline V CDR1 and CDR2: SEHNR, FQNEAQ (reference sequence). Trimming at V came to 7 bases and at J to 10 bases, leaving 22 bases not matched to a gene. The DNA for the CDR3 is TGTGCCAGCATCTATTCCGGGACTATAGACGTTGTCAGGGAGCAGTTCTTC. It encodes CASIYSGTIDVVREQFF.

CDR3 residues: CASSPSGRGSTDTQYF. The CDR3 DNA reads TGTGCCAGCAGCCCCTCAGGGAGGGGGAGCACAGATACGCAGTATTTT. The rearrangement joins TRBV7-9 to TRBJ2-3, with D tentatively TRBD2 (7 bases). Germline CDR1 SEHNR, CDR2 FQNEAQ (reference sequence). The CDR3 totals 16 residues. The V and J ends lost 5 bases and 0 bases respectively, with 15 bases between them.

This chain links TRBV28 with TRBJ2-1; 7 positions match TRBD2. J gave up 14 bases and V 5 bases, and 12 bases lay outside the gene matches. The CDR3 loop spans 13 amino acids. Germline CDR1 is MDHEN and CDR2 is SYDVKM. CDR3 in DNA: TGTGCCAGCAGTCCTAGCGGCCCGGCGAAGAAGTTCTTC. Amino acids: CASSPSGPAKKFF.

The chain combines TRBV27 with TRBJ1-1; TRBD1 might be the D (5 bases). CDR1 is MNHEY and CDR2 is SMNVEV in the germline V gene (reference sequence). The CDR3 extends over 15 amino acids. The V gene lost 3 bases and the J gene lost 1 base, with 12 bases spanning the gap. CDR3 coding DNA: TGTGCCAGCAGTTTGGCAGGGAAGGGGAACACTGAAGCTTTCTTT. This encodes CASSLAGKGNTEAFF.

The chain has TRBV11-3 and TRBJ2-3, with no clear D. The V end was cut by 3 bases, the J end by 0 bases, with 7 bases between. This CDR3 region has 14 residues. CDR1 is SGHNT and CDR2 is YENEEA in the germline V gene. The CDR3 here is CASSFHGSTDTQYF. CDR3 nucleotides: TGTGCCAGCAGCTTCCATGGAAGCACAGATACGCAGTATTTT.

The CDR3 bases are TGCGCCAGCAGCCAAGATTTTAGGGGGCGAGGGGAGACCCAGTACTTC. As protein: CASSQDFRGRGETQYF. The rearrangement links TRBV4-1 to TRBJ2-5; 7 bases match TRBD1. V was clipped by 0 bases and J by 5 bases; unmatched bases: 9. Germline CDR1 is MGHRA and CDR2 is YSYEKL. The CDR3 extends over 16 amino acids.

The chain employs TRBV10-1 and TRBJ2-6, with D perhaps TRBD1 or TRBD2 (5 bases each). Trimming pared 10 bases from V and 2 bases from J, leaving 12 bases between. The CDR3 is 14 residues long. Germline loops: CDR1 WNHNN, CDR2 SYGVQD (reference sequence). The CDR3 sequence is CATSRGTGANVLTF. The CDR3 DNA reads as TGCGCCACTTCGAGGGGTACTGGGGCCAACGTCCTGACTTTC.

The chain recombines TRBV9 with TRBJ2-5, with D perhaps being TRBD1 or TRBD2 (5 bases each). This CDR3 is 15 amino acids long. From germline, CDR1 is SGDLS and CDR2 YYNGEE. With 2 bases removed from V and 5 bases from J, the gap between germline ends came to 16 bases. The CDR3 DNA sequence: TGTGCCAGCAGCGTGGTGGGGGATGTACTGGAGACCCAGTACTTC. This gives the protein CASSVVGDVLETQYF.

The V and J genes are TRBV19 and TRBJ1-5; D is uncertain. The germline CDR1 and CDR2 sequences are LNHDA and SQIVND (reference sequence). There are 12 residues in the CDR3. The V end was cut by 7 bases, the J end by 7 bases, with 11 bases between. The CDR3 coding sequence is TGTGCCAGTACGTACCGTGGACAGCCCCAGCATTTT. The encoded protein is CASTYRGQPQHF.

V and J are TRBV29-1 and TRBJ1-1, with 8 bases that match TRBD1. Germline V gives CDR1 SQVTM, CDR2 ANQGSEA. The J segment lost 0 bases and the V segment lost 6 bases, leaving 9 bases of the junction unmatched. The CDR3 extends over 15 amino acids. DNA of the CDR3: TGCAGCGTCATACCGGGACAGGTAATGAACACTGAAGCTTTCTTT. It codes for CSVIPGQVMNTEAFF.

This sequence joins TRBV19 and TRBJ2-5; unclear D gene. Germline CDR1 is LNHDA and CDR2 is SQIVND (reference sequence). CDR3 length: 11 residues. With 3 bases removed from V and 5 bases from J, the gap between germline ends came to 4 bases. The CDR3 DNA is TGTGCCAGTAGTATTTCGGAGACCCAGTACTTC. Protein: CASSISETQYF. Looking up the rest from reference TRBV19 and TRBJ2-5 gives the full variable domain: DGGITQSPKYLFRKEGQNVTLSCEQNLNHDAMYWYRQDPGQGLRLIYYSQIVNDFQKGDIAEGYSVSREKKESFPLTVTSAQKNPTAFYLCASSISETQYFGPGTRLLVL.

The chain recombines TRBV23-1 with TRBJ1-6, with D uncertain. TRBV23-1 is labeled an ORF, and its function is uncertain. V was clipped by 4 bases and J by 4 bases, with 8 bases between them. The CDR3 consists of 14 residues. The CDR3 DNA reads TGCGCCAGCAGTCGGACCCGTTATAATTCACCCCTCCACTTT. As protein: CASSRTRYNSPLHF.

This clone was counted only a few times. This sample also contains other DNA sequences that code for the same CDR3. The chain carries TRBV4-3 and TRBJ1-1; no firm D call. Germline V lookup: CDR1 LGHNA, CDR2 YSLEER. This CDR3 has 13 amino acids. The V and J ends lost 1 base and 2 bases respectively, with 5 bases between them. Here the CDR3 reads CASSQGANTEAFF. The CDR3 bases are TGCGCCAGCAGCCAAGGGGCAAACACTGAAGCTTTCTTT.

A remark on this clone: Other nucleotide sequences from this sample produce the same CDR3. V is TRBV28 and J is TRBJ2-7; D possibly uses TRBD1 or TRBD2 (5 bases each). V dropped 6 bases and J dropped 0 bases, with 15 bases sitting between them. Germline V gene sequence: CDR1 MDHEN, CDR2 SYDVKM. The CDR3 consists of 15 residues. CDR3 in amino acids: CASSHGTVSSYEQYF. The CDR3 DNA sequence: TGTGCCAGCAGCCACGGGACGGTGAGCTCCTACGAGCAGTACTTC.

The genes are TRBV6-5 and TRBJ2-5, with TRBD2 matching 13 bases. In germline, CDR1 is MNHEY, CDR2 SVGAGI. The CDR3 length is 16 residues. Trimming cost V 2 bases and J 2 bases; bases outside gene matches: 2. The CDR3 spells CASSYATSGGQETQYF. CDR3 sequence (DNA): TGTGCCAGCAGTTACGCGACTAGCGGGGGGCAAGAGACCCAGTACTTC.

This clone appeared once. The V gene is TRBV18, the J gene TRBJ1-2, with no clear D. The V gene lost 3 bases and the J gene lost 3 bases, with 29 bases spanning the gap. The CDR3 runs to 20 residues. Germline V gene lookup returns CDR1 KGHSH and CDR2 LQKENI. The CDR3 loop is CASSPSKFWAADPVDYGYTF. The CDR3, as DNA: TGTGCCAGCTCACCGTCTAAATTTTGGGCCGCCGATCCTGTAGACTATGGCTACACCTTC. The variable domain in full, with the rest retrieved from reference TRBV18 and TRBJ1-2, is NAGVMQNPRHLVRRRGQEARLRCSPMKGHSHVYWYRQLPEEGLKFMVYLQKENIIDESGMPKERFSAEFPKEGPSILRIQQVVRGDSAAYFCASSPSKFWAADPVDYGYTFGSGTRLTVV.

The rearrangement joins TRBV7-9 to TRBJ2-6; the match to TRBD1 covers 7 bases. CDR3 size: 18 residues. In germline, CDR1 is SEHNR, CDR2 FQNEAQ (reference sequence). V gave up 5 bases and J gave up 1 base; unmatched junction bases: 11. The CDR3 bases are TGTGCCAGCAGCCCGCGGACAGGCTGGTCTTCTGGGGCCAACGTCCTGACTTTC. This codes for CASSPRTGWSSGANVLTF.

The rearrangement uses TRBV9 and TRBJ2-7; D is perhaps TRBD1 or TRBD2 (5 bases each). The CDR3 loop spans 15 amino acids. Germline CDR1 is SGDLS and CDR2 is YYNGEE. V was clipped by 0 bases and J by 4 bases, with 14 bases between them. Here the CDR3 reads CASSVGDGGTYEQYF. The CDR3 DNA is TGTGCCAGCAGCGTAGGGGACGGTGGGACGTACGAGCAGTACTTC.

This sequence joins TRBV29-1 and TRBJ2-7; possibly TRBD1 or TRBD2 for D (5 bases each). Germline V lookup: CDR1 SQVTM, CDR2 ANQGSEA. The germline V and J ends were trimmed by 5 bases and 1 base, with 12 bases remaining between them. This CDR3 is 13 amino acids long. This CDR3 reads CSVSEGSSYEQYF. CDR3 sequence (DNA): TGCAGCGTTTCTGAGGGGAGTTCCTACGAGCAGTACTTC.

Regarding this clone: This could be a read error, since a much larger clone is one nucleotide away. V gene TRBV9 combines with J gene TRBJ2-2; TRBD1 matches 7 bases. Germline CDR1 SGDLS, CDR2 YYNGEE. The CDR3 runs to 17 residues. The CDR3 reads CASSVERQGANTGKLFF. The CDR3 nucleotides read TGTGCCAGCAGCGTAGAGAGACAGGGTGCAAACACCGGGAAGCTGTTTTTT.

V and J are TRBV18 and TRBJ1-5; TRBD1 aligns across 7 bases. Germline V gives CDR1 KGHSH, CDR2 LQKENI. The junction had 7 bases not matched to a gene; V was cut back by 3 bases and J by 5 bases. The CDR3 is 15 residues long. CDR3 loop: CASSPTGSEDQPQHF. The DNA of the CDR3 is TGTGCCAGCTCACCGACAGGGTCGGAGGATCAGCCCCAGCATTTT.

V gene TRBV19 combines with J gene TRBJ1-5; no reliable D call. The CDR3 length is 15 residues. The ends were cut back, 5 bases at V and 1 base at J, with 12 bases in the middle. Germline values: CDR1 LNHDA, CDR2 SQIVND (reference sequence). The CDR3 DNA reads as TGTGCCAGTAGTCCCGGAGCCGGCAGCAATCAGCCCCAGCATTTT. Translated, it gives CASSPGAGSNQPQHF.

V usage is TRBV5-4 and J usage is TRBJ2-3, with 7 nucleotides matching TRBD1. Germline CDR1 is SGHNT and CDR2 is YYREEE (reference sequence). Losses at the gene ends were 3 bases for V and 0 bases for J; bases not matched to a gene: 4. CDR3 size: 15 residues. For the CDR3, the DNA is TGTGCCAGCAGCTCCGGGACAGATAGCACAGATACGCAGTATTTT. Translated, it gives CASSSGTDSTDTQYF.

The chain couples TRBV7-9 to TRBJ2-1; a possible D gene is TRBD2 (6 bases). From germline, CDR1 is SEHNR and CDR2 FQNEAQ (reference sequence). The CDR3 spans 13 residues. V lost 5 bases, J lost 12 bases, and 17 bases lay in between. The CDR3 sequence is CASSLGGRMMQFF. The DNA of the CDR3 is TGTGCCAGCAGCCTGGGGGGACGGATGATGCAGTTCTTC. Full variable domain (remainder filled in from reference TRBV7-9 and TRBJ2-1): DTGVSQNPRHKITKRGQNVTFRCDPISEHNRLYWYRQTLGQGPEFLTYFQNEAQLEKSRLLSDRFSAERPKGSFSTLEIQRTEQGDSAMYLCASSLGGRMMQFFGPGTRLTVL.

This clone was seen just once. The chain joins TRBV5-4 to TRBJ2-3, with 7 positions matching TRBD1. The CDR3 length is 16 residues. V shed 4 bases, J shed 3 bases, and the junction held 11 bases outside the gene matches. Germline V gene data show CDR1 as SGHNT and CDR2 as YYREEE (reference sequence). The CDR3 DNA sequence: TGTGCCAGCAGCCCCCGGGACAGAGAGTTTACAGATACGCAGTATTTT. Translated: CASSPRDREFTDTQYF.